This T cell receptor (beta chain) was captured in a study of blood T cell repertoires in COVID-19. Study as a whole: T cells, B-cell-depleted T cells, or PBMCs provided the cDNA or gDNA that served as material.

V was pared by 0 bases and J by 7 bases, with 10 bases between. Germline V gene lookup returns CDR1 SGDLS and CDR2 YYNGEE. This CDR3 region has 13 residues. Participants' own reports of clinical history determined their cohort assignment. Generated by immunoSEQ multiplex PCR, the TCRdb table keeps only in-frame clones and is missing some. The sample lists about 81,000 clones; around nine tenths were seen once. This chain links TRBV9 with TRBJ1-2; D is undetermined. Source material: PBMCs or T cells enriched from blood (not recorded which). The receptor comes from a woman aged 45-65 years with acute COVID-19. As DNA, the CDR3 is TGTGCCAGCAGCGTAGTGGCGGATACTGGCTACACCTTC. Its protein product is CASSVVADTGYTF. Drawing the rest from reference TRBV9 and TRBJ1-2, the complete variable domain is DSGVTQTPKHLITATGQRVTLRCSPRSGDLSVYWYQQSLDQGLQFLIQYYNGEERAKGNILERFSAQQFPDLHSELNLSSLELGDSALYFCASSVVADTGYTFGSGTRLTVV.